The following is a T cell receptor beta chain sequence with its context. What it binds is unknown. The data originate from a study of Siglec-9 on CD8 T cells in melanoma. Overall study results and limits: In melanoma tumors, a Siglec-9-marked effector memory CD8+ subset reportedly appeared to accumulate.

TCRdb's copy holds only in-frame clones and misses some; the assay was immunoSEQ multiplex PCR. The sample holds roughly 35,000 clones, approximately 83% seen once. The germline V gene has CDR1 SGHRS and CDR2 YFSETQ. Trimming cost V 5 bases and J 4 bases; bases outside gene matches: 6. The CDR3 has 15 amino acids. This TCR came from a human donor in good health. The source material was Siglec-9- CD8+ T cells sorted from blood. V usage is TRBV5-1 and J usage is TRBJ2-1; 10 bases align to TRBD2. CDR3 coding DNA: TGCGCCAGCAGGGCTAGCGGGGGACCATACAATGAGCAGTTCTTC. It is translated as CASRASGGPYNEQFF.